The sequence of this TCR beta chain was determined in a study of regulatory T cells in long-lasting Graves disease. This clonotype was counted at least ten times. Time point noted: newly diagnosed GD, antithyroid drugs for less than 3 months. There was RNA extracted from PBMCs, and the TCR library was made from it. In building TCR beta libraries, iRepertoire HTBI primers were used together with Arm-PCR of CDR3 regions. A single record per CDR3 protein comes from TCRdb applying MiXCR to the multiplex PCR reads. The sample carries approximately 540,000 distinct CDR3 sequences, around 11% recorded once. In addition, the sample was reused for a study of T cells in Graves' hyperthyroidism and ophthalmopathy.

The source of this sequence is a woman in her twenties or thirties with Graves disease. Material: peripheral blood mononuclear cells (PBMCs), obtained at new diagnosis, from a patient treated with antithyroid drugs.

The CDR3 sequence: CASKESSFSTDTQYF. CDR3 nucleotides: TGTGCCAGCAAAGAGTCCTCCTTCAGCACAGATACGCAGTATTTT. V is TRBV7-8 and J is TRBJ2-3; no firm D call. Per the germline V gene, CDR1 is SGHVS and CDR2 is FQNEAQ. Trimming shortened V by 7 bases and J by 0 bases, and 14 bases separated the two germline ends. The CDR3 loop spans 15 amino acids.